This TCR beta chain was sequenced during a study of human thymus T cells. Study results and limitations: Thymic and blood repertoires appeared to show biased V and J gene usage. Related research has reported that thymic repertoires overlap highly among unrelated individuals.

The study used thymus tissue resected during corrective heart surgery. Corrective surgery for congenital heart defects was being performed on the healthy Finnish infants who served as donors. This clone has only one observation. Antigen specificity is unknown. Trimming shortened V by 0 bases and J by 3 bases, and 12 bases separated the two germline ends. This CDR3 is 16 amino acids long. From germline, CDR1 is MNHNS and CDR2 SASEGT. Generated by immunoSEQ multiplex PCR, the TCRdb table keeps only in-frame clones and is missing some. Of about 78,000 clones in the sample, approximately 96% were seen once.

Sequencing was performed on thymus tissue. The chain has TRBV6-1 and TRBJ2-1; the D is unclear. The receptor was isolated from a boy less than two years old with a congenital heart defect but otherwise immunologically healthy. CDR3 in amino acids: CASSEAVSVVYNEQFF. The CDR3 DNA reads TGTGCCAGCAGTGAAGCCGTCAGCGTGGTCTACAATGAGCAGTTCTTC.